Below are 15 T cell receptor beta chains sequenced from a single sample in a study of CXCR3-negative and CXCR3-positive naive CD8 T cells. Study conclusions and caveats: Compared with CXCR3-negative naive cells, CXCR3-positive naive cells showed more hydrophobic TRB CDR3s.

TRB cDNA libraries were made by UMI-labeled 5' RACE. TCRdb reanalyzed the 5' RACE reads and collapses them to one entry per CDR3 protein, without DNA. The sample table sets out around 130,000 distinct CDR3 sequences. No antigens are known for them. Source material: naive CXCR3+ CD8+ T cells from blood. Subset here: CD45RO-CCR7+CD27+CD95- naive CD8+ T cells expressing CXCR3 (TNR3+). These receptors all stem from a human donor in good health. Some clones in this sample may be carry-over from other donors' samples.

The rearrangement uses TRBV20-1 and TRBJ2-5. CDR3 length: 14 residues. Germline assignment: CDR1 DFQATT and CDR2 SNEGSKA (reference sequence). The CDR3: CSARDFRYSETQYF.

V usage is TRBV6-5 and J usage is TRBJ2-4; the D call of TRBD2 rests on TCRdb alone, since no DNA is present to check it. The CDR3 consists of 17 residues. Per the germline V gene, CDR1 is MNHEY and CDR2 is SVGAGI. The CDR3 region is CASSITRLAGGKNIQYF.

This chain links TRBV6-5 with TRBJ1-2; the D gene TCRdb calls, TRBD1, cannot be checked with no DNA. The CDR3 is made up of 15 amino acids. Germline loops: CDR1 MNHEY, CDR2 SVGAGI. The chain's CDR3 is CASSSEDRAPYGYTF.

CDR3 loop: CSASEIGYPYEQYF. The rearrangement joins TRBV20-1 to TRBJ2-7. Per germline, CDR1 DFQATT and CDR2 SNEGSKA (reference sequence). The CDR3 length is 14 residues.

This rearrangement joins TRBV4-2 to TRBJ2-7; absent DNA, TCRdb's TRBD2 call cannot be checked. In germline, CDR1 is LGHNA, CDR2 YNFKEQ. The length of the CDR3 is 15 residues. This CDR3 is CASSPLAESSYEQYF.

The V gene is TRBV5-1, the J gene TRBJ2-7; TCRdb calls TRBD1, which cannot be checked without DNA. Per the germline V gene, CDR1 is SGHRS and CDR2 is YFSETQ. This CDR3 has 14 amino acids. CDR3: CASSPGQGDDEQYF.

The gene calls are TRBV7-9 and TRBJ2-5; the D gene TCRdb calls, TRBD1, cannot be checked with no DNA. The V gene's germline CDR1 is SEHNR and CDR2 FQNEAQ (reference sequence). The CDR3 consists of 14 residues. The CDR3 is CASSRDRGIETQYF. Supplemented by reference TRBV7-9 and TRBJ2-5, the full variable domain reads DTGVSQNPRHKITKRGQNVTFRCDPISEHNRLYWYRQTLGQGPEFLTYFQNEAQLEKSRLLSDRFSAERPKGSFSTLEIQRTEQGDSAMYLCASSRDRGIETQYFGPGTRLLVL.

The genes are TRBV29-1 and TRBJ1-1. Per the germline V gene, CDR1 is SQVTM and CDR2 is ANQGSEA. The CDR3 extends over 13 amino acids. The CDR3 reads CSVEGGATLNAFF.

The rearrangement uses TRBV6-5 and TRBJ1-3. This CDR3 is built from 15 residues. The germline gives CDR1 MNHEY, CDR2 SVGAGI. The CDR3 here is CASSYDGFSGNTIYF.

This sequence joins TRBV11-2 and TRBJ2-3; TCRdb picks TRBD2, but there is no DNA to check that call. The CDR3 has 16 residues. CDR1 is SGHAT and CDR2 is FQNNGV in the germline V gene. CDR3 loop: CASNQLLAGEGDTQYF.

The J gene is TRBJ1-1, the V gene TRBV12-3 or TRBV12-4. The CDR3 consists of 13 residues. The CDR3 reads CASSFQKNTEAFF.

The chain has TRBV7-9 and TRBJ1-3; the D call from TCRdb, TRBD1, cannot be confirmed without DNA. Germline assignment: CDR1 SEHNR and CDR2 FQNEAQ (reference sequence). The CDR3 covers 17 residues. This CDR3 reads CASSKGAGDYSGNTIYF.

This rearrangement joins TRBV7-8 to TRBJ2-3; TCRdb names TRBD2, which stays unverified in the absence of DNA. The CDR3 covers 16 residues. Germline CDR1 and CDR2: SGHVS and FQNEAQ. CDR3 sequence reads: CASSLVVGGSTDTQYF. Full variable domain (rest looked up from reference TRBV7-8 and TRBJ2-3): GAGVSQSPRYKVAKRGQDVALRCDPISGHVSLFWYQQALGQGPEFLTYFQNEAQLDKSGLPSDRFFAERPEGSVSTLKIQRTQQEDSAVYLCASSLVVGGSTDTQYFGPGTRLTVL.

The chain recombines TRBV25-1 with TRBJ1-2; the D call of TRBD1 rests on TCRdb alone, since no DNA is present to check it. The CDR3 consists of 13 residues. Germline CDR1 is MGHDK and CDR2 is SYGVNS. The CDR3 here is CASSAGDLDGYTF.

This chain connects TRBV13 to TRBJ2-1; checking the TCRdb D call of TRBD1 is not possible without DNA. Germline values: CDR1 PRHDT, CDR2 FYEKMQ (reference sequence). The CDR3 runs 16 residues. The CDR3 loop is CASSSMSGDRPNEQFF.